The 27 T cell receptor beta chains reported below all come from one sample, sequenced in a study of blood T cell repertoires in COVID-19. Profiled with immunoSEQ multiplex PCR; TCRdb holds only in-frame clones, not every one. The table includes a few hundred thousand clones, around 84% detected once. Sequencing was carried out using PBMCs or T cells enriched from blood (not recorded which). These receptors were taken from a woman in her forties or fifties who had been exposed to COVID-19.

The V call is TRBV7-2, the J call TRBJ1-1; D not certain. Germline V gene lookup returns CDR1 SGHTA and CDR2 FQGNSA. Trimming removed 1 base from V and 0 bases from J, with 6 bases in between. This CDR3 is 14 amino acids long. CDR3 amino acids: CASSLEAMNTEAFF. The CDR3 DNA reads TGTGCCAGCAGCTTAGAAGCTATGAACACTGAAGCTTTCTTT.

This chain connects TRBV5-1 to TRBJ2-7; 7 positions agree with TRBD2. CDR1 is SGHRS and CDR2 is YFSETQ in the germline V gene. The CDR3 sequence is 14 residues long. The trim removed 4 bases at V and 6 bases at J, leaving 10 bases unmatched. The DNA for the CDR3 is TGCGCCAGCAGCATCCTGACTAGCAGCTCCGAGCAGTACTTC. It specifies CASSILTSSSEQYF.

The chain has TRBV7-2 and TRBJ2-2; 7 bases line up with TRBD1. There are 15 residues in the CDR3. Germline V gives CDR1 SGHTA, CDR2 FQGNSA. V shed 5 bases, J shed 6 bases, and the junction held 9 bases outside the gene matches. CDR3 residues: CASSPDRAFAGELFF. CDR3 in DNA: TGTGCCAGCAGCCCCGACAGGGCCTTCGCCGGGGAGCTGTTTTTT.

V usage is TRBV24-1 and J usage is TRBJ2-7; 7 nucleotides agree with TRBD1. CDR3 size: 15 residues. V gave up 3 bases and J gave up 0 bases; unmatched junction bases: 4. Germline CDR1 and CDR2: KGHDR and SFDVKD. The CDR3 spells CATSDVSGGSYEQYF. The DNA for the CDR3 is TGTGCCACCAGTGATGTCTCAGGGGGCTCCTACGAGCAGTACTTC.

The chain is built from TRBV10-2 and TRBJ1-2; 7 nucleotides agree with TRBD1. Trimming at V came to 6 bases and at J to 2 bases, leaving 6 bases not matched to a gene. The germline V gene encodes CDR1 WSHSY and CDR2 SAAADI. The CDR3 covers 14 residues. This chain's CDR3 is CASSRQGGNYGYTF. The CDR3 DNA follows: TGCGCCAGCAGCAGACAGGGTGGAAACTATGGCTACACCTTC.

V usage is TRBV5-5 and J usage is TRBJ1-3; 9 bases map to TRBD1. From germline, CDR1 is SGHKS and CDR2 YYEKEE (reference sequence). The V segment lost 0 bases and the J segment 5 bases; nucleotides outside the gene matches: 3. This CDR3 has 15 residues. DNA of the CDR3: TGTGCCAGCAGCTTGGCGGACAGGGGTAGAAACACCATATATTTT. Its translation: CASSLADRGRNTIYF.

The chain couples TRBV15 to TRBJ2-3; 8 bases map to TRBD2. V lost 0 bases to trimming and J lost 3 bases; unmatched junction nucleotides: 14. Germline V CDR1 and CDR2: LNHNV, YYDKDF (reference sequence). This CDR3 spans 19 amino acids. The CDR3 nucleotides read TGTGCCACCAGCAGAGACGGAAGCGGGGGTTCTGAGTGGACAGATACGCAGTATTTT. Translated: CATSRDGSGGSEWTDTQYF.

The rearrangement uses TRBV6-6 and TRBJ1-2, with 9 bases fitting TRBD1. CDR1 MNHNY and CDR2 SVGAGI come from the germline V gene (reference sequence). V lost 6 bases to trimming and J lost 1 base; unmatched junction nucleotides: 9. The CDR3 totals 16 residues. The CDR3 here is CASSRDRTGVNYGYTF. The CDR3 DNA reads TGTGCCAGCAGCCGAGATCGGACAGGGGTTAACTATGGCTACACCTTC.

The chain couples TRBV21-1 to TRBJ1-1; the table's D call TRBD1 went unverified against the DNA. TRBV21-1 is a pseudogene segment. The CDR3 spans 16 residues. Here the CDR3 DNA reads TGTGCCAGCAGCAAAACTGCGACAGGGATGAACACTGAAGCTTTCTTT. Amino acids: CASSKTATGMNTEAFF.

In DNA form, the CDR3 reads TGTGCCAGCAGCAATCAATATCGGACTGATGGAAACACCATATATTTT. Translation gives CASSNQYRTDGNTIYF. This rearrangement joins TRBV21-1 to TRBJ1-3. TRBV21-1 is a recognized pseudogene. The CDR3 contains 16 residues.

The V and J genes are TRBV2 and TRBJ2-1; tentatively, D is TRBD2 (5 bases). The V end lost 8 bases, the J end lost 0 bases, and 11 bases lay between the germline ends. The CDR3 is 14 amino acids. Germline V CDR1 and CDR2: SNHLY, FYNNEI. The CDR3 loop is CASGSTSSYNEQFF. CDR3 nucleotide sequence: TGTGCCAGCGGAAGTACTAGCTCCTACAATGAGCAGTTCTTC.

The chain employs TRBV5-5 and TRBJ2-5; 9 bases agree with TRBD2. The CDR3 has 15 residues. Germline-derived CDR1 and CDR2 are SGHKS and YYEKEE (reference sequence). Unmatched junction bases numbered 6, after V lost 1 base and J lost 5 bases. CDR3 sequence reads: CASSLTAGGPETQYF. For the CDR3, the DNA is TGTGCCAGCAGCTTGACAGCGGGGGGACCTGAGACCCAGTACTTC.

In this sample, this clone turned up once. The chain employs TRBV30 and TRBJ2-7, with 7 bases lining up with TRBD1. V was pared by 4 bases and J by 9 bases, with 9 bases of the junction left unmatched. The CDR3 totals 12 residues. Germline assignment: CDR1 GTSNPN and CDR2 SVGIG (reference sequence). CDR3 protein: CAWTLQGKGQYF. The CDR3 bases are TGTGCCTGGACGCTACAGGGGAAGGGGCAGTACTTC.

J is TRBJ1-5 and V is TRBV6-2 or TRBV6-3; a weak D match, TRBD1 (5 bases). The CDR3 sequence is 13 residues long. Germline V lookup: CDR1 MNHEY, CDR2 SVGEGT. The V end lost 5 bases, the J end lost 7 bases, and 12 bases lay between the germline ends. CDR3 amino acids: CASSDRLLQPQHF. The CDR3 nucleotides are TGTGCCAGCAGTGACAGACTGCTCCAGCCCCAGCATTTT.

This clone was recorded many times. The V call is TRBV12-5, the J call TRBJ1-1; possibly TRBD1 for D (5 bases). V lost 7 bases, J lost 2 bases, and 14 bases lay in between. This CDR3 has 14 residues. The V gene's germline CDR1 is LGHNT and CDR2 FRNRAP. CDR3 sequence reads: CASASSGDNTEAFF. In nucleotides, the CDR3 is TGTGCTAGTGCTAGCTCGGGGGATAACACTGAAGCTTTCTTT.

The gene calls are TRBV18 and TRBJ1-2; TRBD1 agrees at 9 bases. CDR3 length: 14 amino acids. Germline V gene lookup returns CDR1 KGHSH and CDR2 LQKENI. The V and J ends lost 6 bases and 2 bases, in that order; junction bases with no gene match: 4. The CDR3, as DNA: TGTGCCAGCTCCCACGGGACAGGGAACTATGGCTACACCTTC. Amino acid sequence: CASSHGTGNYGYTF.

This chain joins TRBV24-1 and TRBJ2-3, with 7 nucleotides matching TRBD1. Germline V CDR1 and CDR2: KGHDR, SFDVKD. Trimming cost V 0 bases and J 0 bases; bases outside gene matches: 2. The CDR3 is made up of 16 amino acids. The CDR3 DNA is TGTGCCACCAGTGATTTGGGGGACAGCAGCACAGATACGCAGTATTTT. Translated, it gives CATSDLGDSSTDTQYF.

This chain's CDR3 is CATSRDHVFEAFF. Here the CDR3 DNA reads TGTGCCACCAGCAGAGATCATGTTTTTGAAGCTTTCTTT. The chain recombines TRBV15 with TRBJ1-1; D is uncertain. Germline V CDR1 and CDR2: LNHNV, YYDKDF (reference sequence). The CDR3 loop spans 13 amino acids. Trimming cost V 0 bases and J 7 bases, with 9 bases left between them.

The rearrangement links TRBV11-2 to TRBJ2-1; the D gene is possibly TRBD2 (6 bases). Per the germline V gene, CDR1 is SGHAT and CDR2 is FQNNGV. V lost 5 bases to trimming and J lost 2 bases, with 13 bases between them. CDR3 size: 15 residues. CDR3 nucleotides: TGTGCCAGCAGCCTTACTCCGGGGGCCTACAATGAGCAGTTCTTC. This translates into CASSLTPGAYNEQFF.

Details on this clone: Its ends do not fully match the called genes, so a read error is possible. The gene calls are TRBV6-2 or TRBV6-3 and TRBJ2-3; D is undetermined. Germline CDR1 is MNHEY and CDR2 is SVGEGT. This CDR3 has 12 residues. CDR3 protein: CASSYSMGPPVF. The CDR3 coding sequence is TGTGCCAGCAGTTACTCGATGGGCCCCCCGGTTTTT.

The rearrangement joins TRBV18 to TRBJ2-7, with a possible D match to TRBD2 (5 bases). The CDR3 is 12 amino acids. V was clipped by 3 bases and J by 7 bases, with 10 bases between them. Germline V gene data show CDR1 as KGHSH and CDR2 as LQKENI. Written as DNA, the CDR3 is TGTGCCAGCTCACCGGTCGGAGGAGAGCAGTACTTC. Translating gives CASSPVGGEQYF.

The V gene is TRBV2, the J gene TRBJ2-1; 7 nucleotides line up with TRBD2. The CDR3 contains 14 residues. Trimming cost V 8 bases and J 5 bases; bases outside gene matches: 9. The germline gives CDR1 SNHLY, CDR2 FYNNEI. The CDR3 sequence is CASSRLAGDNEQFF. The CDR3 DNA reads as TGTGCCAGCTCCAGACTAGCCGGGGACAATGAGCAGTTCTTC.

The table lists this clone with a count of one. The chain combines TRBV4-1 with TRBJ2-3, with a possible D match to TRBD1 (5 bases). Germline V gene data show CDR1 as MGHRA and CDR2 as YSYEKL. The length of the CDR3 is 14 residues. Trimming took off 0 bases at V and 7 bases at J, with 11 bases between the two ends. CDR3 DNA sequence: TGCGCCAGCAGCCAAGATAGACAGTTGAATACGCAGTATTTT. This encodes CASSQDRQLNTQYF.

The chain recombines TRBV14 with TRBJ2-2, with no clear D. The germline CDR1 and CDR2 sequences are SGHDN and FVKESK. Trimming left V 1 base short and J 5 bases short, with 8 bases between. The CDR3 sequence is 14 residues long. The CDR3 sequence is CASSQGLITGELFF. In nucleotides, the CDR3 is TGTGCCAGCAGCCAAGGACTGATAACCGGGGAGCTGTTTTTT. The full variable domain, in which reference TRBV14 and TRBJ2-2 provide the parts outside the CDR3, is EAGVTQFPSHSVIEKGQTVTLRCDPISGHDNLYWYRRVMGKEIKFLLHFVKESKQDESGMPNNRFLAERTGGTYSTLKVQPAELEDSGVYFCASSQGLITGELFFGEGSRLTVL.

This clone was picked up one time. This chain connects TRBV5-4 to TRBJ2-7, with TRBD1 matching over 8 bases. Unmatched junction bases numbered 3, after V lost 0 bases and J lost 1 base. The CDR3 has 15 amino acids. Germline CDR1 SGHNT, CDR2 YYREEE (reference sequence). CDR3 sequence: CASSLGTGWSYEQYF. CDR3 DNA: TGTGCCAGCAGCTTGGGGACAGGGTGGTCCTACGAGCAGTACTTC.

This chain links TRBV7-2 with TRBJ2-3; TRBD2 matches at 9 bases. V dropped 5 bases and J dropped 6; count of bases not matched to a gene: 9. Germline-derived CDR1 and CDR2 are SGHTA and FQGNSA. CDR3 length: 15 residues. The DNA of the CDR3 is TGTGCCAGCAGCAAAGAAGCGGGGGGAGTTGATACGCAGTATTTT. It codes for CASSKEAGGVDTQYF.

The V gene is TRBV15, the J gene TRBJ1-1; 12 nucleotides align to TRBD1. From germline, CDR1 is LNHNV and CDR2 YYDKDF (reference sequence). V gave up 0 bases and J gave up 5 bases; unmatched junction bases: 7. The CDR3 totals 17 residues. CDR3 in DNA: TGTGCCACCAGCAGAGAGGGGACAGGGGGCTTGAGGACTGAAGCTTTCTTT. Encoded protein: CATSREGTGGLRTEAFF.